The rows below give T cell receptor beta chains drawn from one sample of a study of cytomegalovirus exposure and HLA in healthy donors. Generated by immunoSEQ multiplex PCR, the TCRdb table keeps only in-frame clones and is missing some. The sample contains 150,000 to 200,000 clones, 60% to 85% of which appear only once. The sequencing input was PBMCs. The receptor source for this set is a woman between 40 and 50 years old in good health and CMV-seronegative. The CDR3 runs from the conserved cysteine through the conserved F or W. Fields, in order: CDR3 length, V gene, J gene, clone size, CDR3 protein. Size is omitted from some rows. Given values are once, few, many or a class for expanded clones.

14,TRBV30,TRBJ2-7,-,CAWSPGAFTYEQYF
17,TRBV7-6,TRBJ1-1,-,CASSLVGGQLMNTEAFF
17,TRBV19,TRBJ2-5,-,CASSPLHSGRASETQYF
15,TRBV5-1,TRBJ2-1,once,CASSLGLAAFNEQFF
15,TRBV6-5,TRBJ1-3,-,CAIRPTVTSGNTIYF
11,TRBV20-1,TRBJ2-1,once,CSSYTYNEQFF
12,TRBV7-9,TRBJ1-2,-,CSSSTGQDGYTF
15,TRBV5-5,TRBJ2-1,-,CASSLAGVEGNEQFF
13,TRBV5-1,TRBJ1-2,-,CASSLAGGNGYTF
15,TRBV25-1,TRBJ1-1,-,CASRVTAVDDTEAFF
15,TRBV30,TRBJ2-1,-,CAWSVLAGAYNEQFF
16,TRBV2,TRBJ1-1,-,CASSPARVGINTEAFF
16,TRBV15,TRBJ1-5,-,CATSRETGWSNQPQHF
18,TRBV19,TRBJ1-2,-,CASSIVSGGQISFYGYTF
15,TRBV2,TRBJ1-5,-,CASSDAARGNQPQHF
12,TRBV11-3,TRBJ2-3,-,CASSAQGDTQYF
13,TRBV9,TRBJ2-5,-,CASSVRPQETQYF
17,TRBV4-3,TRBJ2-2,-,CASSQGLAREVAGELFF
12,TRBV6-1,TRBJ2-3,-,CASSEARDTQYF
14,TRBV30,TRBJ1-2,-,CAWSPGRGSYGYTF
15,TRBV19,TRBJ2-1,-,CASSTRDSPTDEQFF
17,TRBV4-3,TRBJ2-6,-,CASSQAAGASGANVLTF
15,TRBV19,TRBJ2-1,once,CASSIKDYLRNEQFF
20,TRBV11-3,TRBJ2-1,-,CASSLEAGLAGGHVYNEQFF
13,TRBV6-1,TRBJ1-1,once,CASSDRGRTEAFF
15,TRBV5-6,TRBJ2-3,-,CASSWDRDSTDTQYF
14,TRBV15,TRBJ1-1,-,CATTSRDRGTEAFF
14,TRBV19,TRBJ2-1,-,CASSSRDRNNEQFF
15,TRBV28,TRBJ2-3,-,CASSLGGVGTDTQYF
16,TRBV7-3,TRBJ2-1,-,CSSSLQGGSSYNEQFF
17,TRBV21-1,TRBJ2-3,once,CASSKSPSGLRGAPQYF
17,TRBV7-3,TRBJ2-3,-,CASSLRSGQGGTDTQYF
16,TRBV5-6,TRBJ2-2,-,CASSRLAGKNTGELFF
18,TRBV7-9,TRBJ2-5,-,CASSRDGSGSYLEETQYF
15,TRBV5-4,TRBJ2-5,-,CASSPQGGVSKTQYF
19,TRBV4-2,TRBJ2-2,-,CASSQAGILAGGNTGELFF
16,TRBV9,TRBJ2-1,few,CASSRDLAGGRNEQFF
11,TRBV6-6,TRBJ2-7,once,CASSSQYEQYF
13,TRBV15,TRBJ1-1,-,CATSTGGKTEAFF
13,TRBV6-5,TRBJ2-5,-,CASSSGRAMGQYF
13,TRBV7-6,TRBJ1-2,-,CASSLASRGGYTF
17,TRBV11-3,TRBJ2-1,-,CASSLRGLAPTYNEQFF
13,TRBV11-3,TRBJ1-2,-,CASSGGGNYGYTF
13,TRBV11-3,TRBJ2-1,-,CASSHATYNEQFF
11,TRBV13,TRBJ2-1,-,CASSFGDEQFF
13,TRBV5-1,TRBJ2-7,-,CASSWTGAYEQYF
16,TRBV5-1,TRBJ2-1,-,CASSASGTGGSEEQFF
14,TRBV19,TRBJ1-1,-,CASTVSGGYTEAFF
15,TRBV4-1,TRBJ1-1,-,CASSLRDSLNTEAFF
14,TRBV25-1,TRBJ2-2,-,CASEHLQGSGELFF
18,TRBV19,TRBJ2-3,-,CASSGGTSGTPSTDTQYF
13,TRBV7-2,TRBJ2-1,-,CASTFGSGVEQFF
15,TRBV10-2,TRBJ2-1,once,CASLREYPPYNEQFF
14,TRBV10-3,TRBJ2-1,-,CAIGMAGVDNEQFF
20,TRBV19,TRBJ2-1,-,CASSLKLAGSTTSSYNEQFF
15,TRBV12-5,TRBJ2-6,-,CASGLVGSGANVLTF
17,TRBV21-1,TRBJ1-4,few,CASSKSTGWDQNEKLFF